Reported below is one TCR beta chain. Germline V gene lookup returns CDR1 KGHDR and CDR2 SFDVKD. The V end lost 1 base, the J end lost 3 bases, and 7 bases lay between the germline ends. The CDR3 runs 14 residues. The data are from a study of blood T cell repertoires in COVID-19. Study-wide background: Sites across the United States, Italy and Spain contributed samples from acute and convalescent COVID-19.

Data came from immunoSEQ multiplex PCR; TCRdb stores just in-frame clones and leaves some out. The repertoire holds just over 300,000 clones, approximately 89% seen once, with about 9.5% in the top ten. The study assigned cohorts using participant-reported clinical history. Recovered status in Cohort 3 required two negative PCRs, clearance, or symptom resolution. This receptor was taken from a woman aged 40 to 49 who had recovered from COVID-19. This chain links TRBV24-1 with TRBJ2-3; D is uncertain. The material sequenced was PBMCs or T cells enriched from blood (not recorded which). CDR3 DNA sequence: TGTGCCACCAGTGATTTATATGCGACAGATACGCAGTATTTT. Its translation is CATSDLYATDTQYF.